Below are 25 T cell receptor beta chains sequenced from a single sample in a study of response to subunit inactivated influenza vaccine. TCRdb reprocessed the RT-PCR reads with MiXCR, giving one entry per CDR3 protein. The table includes 560,000 or so distinct CDR3 sequences, about 8% detected once. Sequences were derived from PBMCs from blood, sampled approximately 25 months after vaccination. The source is a man between 45 and 75 years old who received an inactivated influenza vaccine.

This clonotype was picked up a small number of times. The chain recombines TRBV11-2 with TRBJ2-1; the D gene is possibly TRBD1 (6 bases). Trimming stripped 5 bases from V and 6 bases from J, with 14 bases between. CDR3 size: 14 residues. Germline V CDR1 and CDR2: SGHAT, FQNNGV. In DNA, the CDR3 is TGTGCCAGCAGCGCCTACAGGGAACGCAATGAGCAGTTCTTC. This codes for CASSAYRERNEQFF.

This clonotype was observed a few times. The V gene is TRBV4-3, the J gene TRBJ2-7; the match to TRBD1 covers 7 bases. V lost 0 bases to trimming and J lost 2 bases; unmatched junction nucleotides: 4. The CDR3 spans 15 residues. CDR1 and CDR2 from the germline V gene are LGHNA and YSLEER. The CDR3, as DNA: TGCGCCAGCAGCCAAGAGGGACAGAGAGCCTACGAGCAGTACTTC. This encodes CASSQEGQRAYEQYF.

The rearrangement uses TRBV5-1 and TRBJ2-5; 7 bases match TRBD1. CDR3 length: 14 residues. V dropped 6 bases and J dropped 7; count of bases not matched to a gene: 12. Germline V CDR1 and CDR2: SGHRS, YFSETQ. The CDR3: CASTMDRNIGTQYF. As DNA, the CDR3 is TGCGCCAGCACCATGGACAGGAACATAGGGACCCAGTACTTC.

This clonotype was seen repeatedly, ten times or more. This chain uses TRBV29-1 with TRBJ1-2; the D is unclear. V shed 3 bases and J shed 1 base, with 9 bases lying between them. This CDR3 contains 13 residues. The germline V gene has CDR1 SQVTM and CDR2 ANQGSEA. The CDR3 DNA reads TGCAGCGTTGATAGGTCCGGTAACTATGGCTACACCTTC. Translation gives CSVDRSGNYGYTF.

This clonotype was seen only a few times. This chain connects TRBV7-9 to TRBJ2-7; D unresolved. Germline CDR1 is SEHNR and CDR2 is FQNEAQ (reference sequence). There are 13 residues in the CDR3. Trimming shortened V by 1 base and J by 4 bases, and 8 bases separated the two germline ends. CDR3: CASSLEVGYEQYF. The DNA for the CDR3 is TGTGCCAGCAGCTTAGAGGTCGGATACGAGCAGTACTTC. Together with reference TRBV7-9 and TRBJ2-7, the CDR3 gives the full variable domain: DTGVSQNPRHKITKRGQNVTFRCDPISEHNRLYWYRQTLGQGPEFLTYFQNEAQLEKSRLLSDRFSAERPKGSFSTLEIQRTEQGDSAMYLCASSLEVGYEQYFGPGTRLTVT.

This clonotype came up a few times. V usage is TRBV4-1 and J usage is TRBJ2-4; D gene ambiguous. This CDR3 is 14 amino acids long. The V end lost 3 bases, the J end lost 8 bases, and 14 bases lay between the germline ends. CDR1 and CDR2 from the germline V gene are MGHRA and YSYEKL. As DNA, the CDR3 is TGCGCCAGCAGCCAGATAAGGATAACGGACATTCAGTACTTC. This codes for CASSQIRITDIQYF.

The chain is built from TRBV27 and TRBJ2-3, with D perhaps matching TRBD2 (5 bases). Germline V gene data show CDR1 as MNHEY and CDR2 as SMNVEV (reference sequence). The CDR3 sequence is 15 residues long. Trimming stripped 5 bases from V and 6 bases from J, with 18 bases between. In DNA, the CDR3 is TGTGCCAGCAGTCCCGTCGGAAGGACTGTTGATACGCAGTATTTT. Translation: CASSPVGRTVDTQYF.

This clonotype showed up just a few times. The V gene is TRBV10-3, the J gene TRBJ2-5; 9 positions match TRBD1. The CDR3 runs to 17 residues. Trimming at V came to 5 bases and at J to 2 bases, leaving 12 bases not matched to a gene. Germline V gene lookup returns CDR1 ENHRY and CDR2 SYGVKD. The CDR3 spells CAISSGQGSGAQETQYF. CDR3 DNA: TGTGCCATCAGTTCGGGACAGGGAAGTGGGGCACAAGAGACCCAGTACTTC.

The chain links TRBV7-9 to TRBJ2-1; 9 nucleotides line up with TRBD2. Germline V CDR1 and CDR2: SEHNR, FQNEAQ (reference sequence). This CDR3 is 14 amino acids long. V was clipped by 4 bases and J by 12 bases; unmatched bases: 10. This CDR3 reads CASSSGTSQYRQFF. CDR3 DNA: TGTGCCAGCAGCTCCGGGACTAGCCAGTACAGGCAGTTCTTC.

The chain joins TRBV4-3 to TRBJ2-1; 7 nucleotides line up with TRBD1. CDR1 is LGHNA and CDR2 is YSLEER in the germline V gene. This CDR3 spans 15 amino acids. The V gene end was trimmed by 4 bases and the J gene end by 8 bases; junction bases not matched to a gene: 11. In DNA form, the CDR3 reads TGCGCCAGCAGCCCCGGGACCCAAGGGGGCGATGAGCAGTTCTTC. Its translation is CASSPGTQGGDEQFF.

This clonotype showed up just a few times. The chain has TRBV5-1 and TRBJ1-1; 7 nucleotides line up with TRBD1. Germline V lookup: CDR1 SGHRS, CDR2 YFSETQ. V gave up 3 bases and J gave up 6 bases; unmatched junction bases: 11. The CDR3 loop spans 15 amino acids. The DNA of the CDR3 is TGCGCCAGCAGCTCAGAGACAGGGTCGGCGGCTGAAGCTTTCTTT. The encoded protein is CASSSETGSAAEAFF.

In its sample, this clonotype was seen a few times. CDR3 nucleotide sequence: TGTGCCAGCTCACCAGTGGCGGGAGAGGGCTACGAGCAGTACTTC. The encoded protein is CASSPVAGEGYEQYF. The chain couples TRBV18 to TRBJ2-7, with 7 nucleotides matching TRBD2. J gave up 3 bases and V 2 bases, and 7 bases lay outside the gene matches. CDR1 and CDR2 (germline): KGHSH, LQKENI. CDR3 length: 15 amino acids.

The chain is built from TRBV11-2 and TRBJ1-5; no firm D call. Germline assignment: CDR1 SGHAT and CDR2 FQNNGV. V dropped 4 bases and J dropped 4 bases, with 11 bases sitting between them. The CDR3 consists of 14 residues. The CDR3 sequence is CASSSGGRNQPQHF. The CDR3 DNA reads TGTGCCAGCAGCTCGGGTGGGAGGAATCAGCCCCAGCATTTT.

The chain employs TRBV4-3 and TRBJ1-6, with 8 nucleotides matching TRBD1. The V gene's germline CDR1 is LGHNA and CDR2 YSLEER. The CDR3 loop spans 14 amino acids. V trimming: 4 bases; J trimming: 7 bases; junction bases outside the gene matches: 3. DNA of the CDR3: TGCGCCAGCAGCCGGACAGGGTTGAATTCACCCCTCCACTTT. Residues: CASSRTGLNSPLHF.

This chain joins TRBV27 and TRBJ2-1; D tentatively fits TRBD1 or TRBD2 (5 bases each). V was cut by 4 bases and J by 6 bases, with 16 bases left in between. The CDR3 covers 15 residues. Per the germline V gene, CDR1 is MNHEY and CDR2 is SMNVEV (reference sequence). The CDR3 coding sequence is TGTGCCAGCAGTTCCGGGACCCAGCCGGCCAATGAGCAGTTCTTC. Translation gives CASSSGTQPANEQFF.

There are many counts of this clonotype. The chain is built from TRBV12-3 or TRBV12-4 and TRBJ1-1, with unresolved D. With 3 bases removed from V and 4 bases from J, the gap between germline ends came to 12 bases. This CDR3 is 14 amino acids long. The CDR3 nucleotides are TGTGCCAGCAGTTTGAGGGTTGGTCGCACTGAAGCTTTCTTT. Translating it yields CASSLRVGRTEAFF.

This clonotype was observed many times. This chain uses TRBV12-3 or TRBV12-4 with TRBJ2-3, with 8 bases identical to TRBD2. The CDR3 is made up of 15 amino acids. V trimming: 3 bases; J trimming: 2 bases; junction bases outside the gene matches: 4. This chain's CDR3 is CASSLGRGATDTQYF. CDR3 coding DNA: TGTGCCAGCAGTTTGGGGCGGGGGGCCACAGATACGCAGTATTTT.

CDR3 DNA sequence: TGCGCCAGCAGCGGGACTAGCGGGGGCATCTACGAGCAGTACTTC. It encodes CASSGTSGGIYEQYF. The chain couples TRBV5-1 to TRBJ2-7; 14 bases align to TRBD2. This CDR3 comprises 15 residues. The junction had 3 bases not matched to a gene; V was cut back by 4 bases and J by 3 bases. Germline-derived CDR1 and CDR2 are SGHRS and YFSETQ.

This chain uses TRBV4-3 with TRBJ2-2; 10 bases are shared with TRBD2. With 0 bases clipped from V and 2 bases from J, the junction kept 6 bases outside the gene matches. Germline lookup yields CDR1 LGHNA and CDR2 YSLEER. This CDR3 contains 18 residues. The CDR3 DNA reads as TGCGCCAGCAGCCAAGAGGGGAAACTAGCGGGAAACACCGGGGAGCTGTTTTTT. Amino acid sequence: CASSQEGKLAGNTGELFF.

This clonotype occurred many times. CDR3 sequence reads: CATSGMADTQYF. The CDR3 DNA follows: TGTGCCACCAGTGGGATGGCAGATACGCAGTATTTT. This chain connects TRBV24-1 to TRBJ2-3; D not certain. The V and J ends lost 5 bases and 4 bases respectively, with 6 bases between them. Per germline, CDR1 KGHDR and CDR2 SFDVKD. The CDR3 loop spans 12 amino acids.

The chain is built from TRBV20-1 and TRBJ1-4, with 8 bases that match TRBD1. With V trimmed by 5 bases and J by 12 bases, 14 bases remained unmatched. Germline CDR1 and CDR2: DFQATT and SNEGSKA (reference sequence). The CDR3 sequence is 14 residues long. The CDR3: CSASFGTGRSELFF. The CDR3, as DNA: TGCAGTGCTTCCTTCGGGACAGGCAGATCGGAACTGTTTTTT.

J is TRBJ1-6 and V is TRBV3-1; 9 nucleotides match TRBD1. V shed 1 base, J shed 9 bases, and the junction held 4 bases outside the gene matches. The CDR3 consists of 15 residues. CDR1 is LGHDT, CDR2 YNNKEL, per germline (reference sequence). DNA of the CDR3: TGTGCCAGCAGCCAAGTGGGACAGGGTAGTTCACCCCTCCACTTT. This encodes CASSQVGQGSSPLHF.

This clonotype was seen a few times. This sequence joins TRBV11-2 and TRBJ2-5; 11 bases match TRBD2. Per germline, CDR1 SGHAT and CDR2 FQNNGV. The V segment lost 5 bases and the J segment 2 bases; nucleotides outside the gene matches: 4. The CDR3 length is 15 residues. The CDR3 loop reads CASSLLAGVQETQYF. The CDR3 coding sequence is TGTGCCAGCAGCCTACTAGCGGGGGTACAAGAGACCCAGTACTTC.

This clonotype was detected many times. V gene TRBV5-5 combines with J gene TRBJ2-3; D unclear. The CDR3 sequence is 14 residues long. Germline-derived CDR1 and CDR2 are SGHKS and YYEKEE (reference sequence). With 1 base removed from V and 4 bases from J, the gap between germline ends came to 10 bases. The CDR3 nucleotides are TGTGCCAGCAGCTTGTTCATTAACGCAGATACGCAGTATTTT. It yields the protein CASSLFINADTQYF.

This clonotype was counted ten times or more. The chain uses TRBV10-2 and TRBJ2-7; D remains ambiguous. V lost 3 bases, J lost 6 bases, and 18 bases lay in between. The CDR3 is made up of 15 amino acids. The germline gives CDR1 WSHSY, CDR2 SAAADI. The CDR3, as DNA: TGCGCCAGCAGTGACGTCCCCATTATGGGCTCCGAGCAGTACTTC. This translates into CASSDVPIMGSEQYF.